These 16 T cell receptor beta chains were all obtained from the same sample, sequenced in a study of chronic HIV infection and antiretroviral therapy. One entry per CDR3 protein results from TCRdb running MiXCR on the 5' RACE reads. This table holds some 46,000 distinct CDR3 sequences, about 18% found once. The specimen was peripheral blood. Receptor source: an adult who had HIV and had not received antiretroviral therapy, or was an uninfected healthy control (not recorded which).

The chain employs TRBV24-1 and TRBJ2-1, with a tentative D call TRBD1 (6 bases). This CDR3 region has 15 residues. The ends were cut back, 4 bases at V and 4 bases at J, with 13 bases in the middle. Germline loops: CDR1 KGHDR, CDR2 SFDVKD. CDR3 sequence reads: CATSEPGQPYNEQFF. For the CDR3, the DNA is TGTGCCACCAGTGAACCGGGACAACCTTACAATGAGCAGTTCTTC.

This clonotype was counted a few times. The V gene is TRBV4-1, the J gene TRBJ2-6; D is uncertain. Deletions cut 4 bases from V and 0 bases from J, with 4 bases between. The CDR3 runs to 14 residues. Germline CDR1 reads MGHRA; CDR2 reads YSYEKL. CDR3 sequence reads: CASSLNSGANVLTF. The CDR3 DNA is TGCGCCAGCAGCCTCAACTCTGGGGCCAACGTCCTGACTTTC.

V is TRBV6-1 and J is TRBJ2-5, with D hard to call. Trimming took 6 bases from V and 1 from J, leaving 9 bases between them. This CDR3 is 13 amino acids long. Per the germline V gene, CDR1 is MNHNS and CDR2 is SASEGT. CDR3 loop: CASRGRIQETQYF. In DNA, the CDR3 is TGTGCCAGCAGAGGACGGATCCAAGAGACCCAGTACTTC.

This rearrangement joins TRBV20-1 to TRBJ1-5, with D uncertain. CDR3 length: 13 amino acids. V lost 1 base and J lost 7, with 11 bases in between. Germline V gene data show CDR1 as DFQATT and CDR2 as SNEGSKA (reference sequence). The CDR3 region is CSARGRVGQPQHF. CDR3 sequence (DNA): TGCAGTGCTAGAGGACGAGTGGGACAGCCCCAGCATTTT.

This clonotype was picked up a small number of times. The chain links TRBV29-1 to TRBJ1-3; D gene uncertain. Looked up from germline, CDR1 is SQVTM and CDR2 is ANQGSEA. The CDR3 sequence is 11 residues long. The CDR3 sequence: CRADTGNTIYF. Written as DNA, the CDR3 is TGCAGGGCAGACACCGGAAACACCATATATTTT.

This chain uses TRBV6-5 with TRBJ1-1; 7 bases align to TRBD1. Trimming took 5 bases from V and 0 from J; bases not matched to a gene: 12. The CDR3 is 17 residues long. In germline, CDR1 is MNHEY, CDR2 SVGAGI. CDR3 coding DNA: TGTGCCAGCAGTGCCTTTTGGGGACAGCCGATGAACACTGAAGCTTTCTTT. It is translated as CASSAFWGQPMNTEAFF.

The gene calls are TRBV12-3 or TRBV12-4 and TRBJ2-3; the match to TRBD2 covers 10 bases. There are 15 residues in the CDR3. The junction had 4 bases not matched to a gene; V was cut back by 6 bases and J by 1 base. CDR3 coding DNA: TGTGCCAGCAGAACTCTAGCGGGAGGCACAGATACGCAGTATTTT. The encoded protein is CASRTLAGGTDTQYF.

This clonotype was counted between two and nine times. This chain joins TRBV29-1 and TRBJ2-7; 16 bases are shared with TRBD2. Trimming removed 6 bases from V and 4 bases from J; junction bases left unmatched: 12. Germline CDR1 is SQVTM and CDR2 is ANQGSEA. The CDR3 is 17 amino acids. CDR3 amino acids: CSVGQGLAGGPGYEQYF. The CDR3 DNA sequence: TGCAGCGTGGGACAGGGACTAGCGGGAGGGCCGGGGTACGAGCAGTACTTC.

This clonotype was recorded a few times. The V gene is TRBV6-5, the J gene TRBJ2-1; 13 nucleotides line up with TRBD2. The CDR3 contains 15 residues. Germline CDR1 MNHEY, CDR2 SVGAGI. Trimming removed 7 bases from V and 6 bases from J; junction bases left unmatched: 6. CDR3 sequence (DNA): TGTGCCAGCATGACTAGCGGGAGGAGGGGCAATGAGCAGTTCTTC. Protein product: CASMTSGRRGNEQFF.

This chain connects TRBV18 to TRBJ2-7; D may be TRBD1 or TRBD2 (5 bases each). This CDR3 has 15 residues. The V gene's germline CDR1 is KGHSH and CDR2 LQKENI. The ends were cut back, 2 bases at V and 5 bases at J, with 16 bases in the middle. The CDR3 DNA reads TGTGCCAGCTCACCAACGGGGACGGGCCGCCACGAGCAGTACTTC. Translating gives CASSPTGTGRHEQYF.

The rearrangement uses TRBV20-1 and TRBJ2-3, with unresolved D. Germline CDR1 DFQATT, CDR2 SNEGSKA (reference sequence). This CDR3 has 12 amino acids. The V and J ends lost 4 bases and 6 bases respectively, with 11 bases between them. The CDR3 protein is CSAIDGIDTQYF. Here the CDR3 DNA reads TGCAGTGCTATTGATGGAATTGATACGCAGTATTTT.

J is TRBJ2-2 and V is TRBV9, with 7 nucleotides matching TRBD1. The CDR3 covers 19 residues. CDR1 is SGDLS, CDR2 YYNGEE, per germline. V was pared by 1 base and J by 0 bases, with 12 bases of the junction left unmatched. The CDR3 reads CASSVNSPGQLSNTGELFF. The DNA for the CDR3 is TGTGCCAGCAGCGTAAATAGTCCGGGACAGCTTTCGAACACCGGGGAGCTGTTTTTT. The variable domain in full, completed from reference TRBV9 and TRBJ2-2, reads DSGVTQTPKHLITATGQRVTLRCSPRSGDLSVYWYQQSLDQGLQFLIQYYNGEERAKGNILERFSAQQFPDLHSELNLSSLELGDSALYFCASSVNSPGQLSNTGELFFGEGSRLTVL.

At least ten counts were recorded for this clonotype. The chain joins TRBV20-1 to TRBJ1-5; 8 bases are shared with TRBD1. V lost 1 base and J lost 7; bases outside the gene matches: 6. Germline CDR1 reads DFQATT; CDR2 reads SNEGSKA (reference sequence). The CDR3 is 14 amino acids. For the CDR3, the DNA is TGCAGTGCTAGAGCAGGGGGCGGAGGCCAGCCCCAGCATTTT. Translated: CSARAGGGGQPQHF.

This clonotype was recorded a few times. J is TRBJ2-7 and V is TRBV5-1, with TRBD1 matching over 9 bases. Germline V gene lookup returns CDR1 SGHRS and CDR2 YFSETQ. V trimming: 4 bases; J trimming: 4 bases; junction bases outside the gene matches: 3. The length of the CDR3 is 13 residues. The DNA of the CDR3 is TGCGCCAGCAGCGTGACAGGGGGGTACGAGCAGTACTTC. Protein: CASSVTGGYEQYF.

The V call is TRBV2, the J call TRBJ2-3; TRBD2 agrees at 12 bases. V was clipped by 7 bases and J by 6 bases; unmatched bases: 5. The CDR3 is 14 residues long. Germline V CDR1 and CDR2: SNHLY, FYNNEI. The DNA for the CDR3 is TGTGCCAGCATCGGACTAGCGGGAACCGATACGCAGTATTTT. Its translation: CASIGLAGTDTQYF.

This clonotype has more than one count but fewer than ten. The J gene is TRBJ2-5, the V gene TRBV4-1; 10 nucleotides align to TRBD2. The V gene's germline CDR1 is MGHRA and CDR2 YSYEKL. CDR3 length: 16 residues. Germline trimming cut 3 bases from V and 2 bases from J; bases unmatched to any gene: 6. The CDR3 DNA reads TGCGCCAGCAGCCATTACGGGACTAGCGTTCAAGAGACCCAGTACTTC. Protein product: CASSHYGTSVQETQYF.